These T cell receptor beta chains were read from a single sample in a study of cytotoxic CD8 clonotypes in ibrutinib-treated CLL. Some clones are missing from TCRdb's copy, which holds only in-frame ones; the method was immunoSEQ multiplex PCR. This table holds about 72,000 clones, more than 70% found once. The sample was PBMCs, taken at disease progression, from a patient treated with ibrutinib. All receptors derive from a human donor with chronic lymphocytic leukemia. Each CDR3 is given with its conserved first and last residue. The order of the fields is clone size, D gene, V gene, J gene, CDR3 DNA, CDR3 protein. The D gene is left open where the match is weak. The listing skips clone size in some rows; elsewhere it reads once, few, many or a size class.

clone_size: NA
d_call: TRBD1
v_call: TRBV30
j_call: TRBJ1-4
cdr3_nt: TGTGCCTGGAGCCGTCGGACAGGGGGTAAAGAAAAACTGTTTTTT
cdr3_aa: CAWSRRTGGKEKLFF

clone_size: NA
d_call: TRBD1
v_call: TRBV27
j_call: TRBJ1-2
cdr3_nt: TGTGCCAGCAGCCCCCTGGGACAGGGGGCGGGAGGCTACACCTTC
cdr3_aa: CASSPLGQGAGGYTF

clone_size: NA
d_call: NA
v_call: TRBV5-8
j_call: TRBJ1-6
cdr3_nt: TGTGCCAGCAGGCTGGGACGGTATAATTCACCCCTCCACTTT
cdr3_aa: CASRLGRYNSPLHF

clone_size: NA
d_call: NA
v_call: TRBV25-1
j_call: TRBJ1-6
cdr3_nt: TGTGCCAGCAGTGCCGGGAGGTATTATAATTCACCCCTCCACTTT
cdr3_aa: CASSAGRYYNSPLHF

clone_size: NA
d_call: NA
v_call: TRBV28
j_call: TRBJ2-1
cdr3_nt: TGTGCCAGCAACCCGGCGGGTTCCTACAATGAGCAGTTCTTC
cdr3_aa: CASNPAGSYNEQFF

clone_size: few
d_call: NA
v_call: TRBV2
j_call: TRBJ2-1
cdr3_nt: TGTGCCGTGGGGTACAATGAGCAGTTCTTC
cdr3_aa: CAVGYNEQFF

clone_size: NA
d_call: NA
v_call: TRBV5-6
j_call: TRBJ2-2
cdr3_nt: TGTGCCAGCAGCTTGGGCCACCCCGGGGAGCTGTTTTTT
cdr3_aa: CASSLGHPGELFF

clone_size: NA
d_call: TRBD2
v_call: TRBV7-6
j_call: TRBJ2-1
cdr3_nt: TGTGCCAGCAGCTCCCGGACTAGCGGGAGATACAATGAGCAGTTCTTC
cdr3_aa: CASSSRTSGRYNEQFF

clone_size: NA
d_call: TRBD1
v_call: TRBV27
j_call: TRBJ1-5
cdr3_nt: TGTGCCAGCAGTTCCAACTCTTGGACAGGGCAGCCCCAGCATTTT
cdr3_aa: CASSSNSWTGQPQHF

clone_size: NA
d_call: NA
v_call: TRBV5-6
j_call: TRBJ1-3
cdr3_nt: TGTGCCAGCAGCTTGCAGGGAGGAAACACCATATATTTT
cdr3_aa: CASSLQGGNTIYF

clone_size: once
d_call: NA
v_call: TRBV19
j_call: TRBJ2-3
cdr3_nt: TGTGCCAGTAGTATCGAGACGTCCAGCACAGATACGCAGTATTTT
cdr3_aa: CASSIETSSTDTQYF

clone_size: NA
d_call: NA
v_call: TRBV27
j_call: TRBJ2-5
cdr3_nt: TGTGCCAGCAGTTTAGGGGACTTGGACAGGAAGACCCAGTACTTC
cdr3_aa: CASSLGDLDRKTQYF

clone_size: NA
d_call: TRBD1
v_call: TRBV6-1
j_call: TRBJ1-4
cdr3_nt: TGTGCCAGCACCCCGCCAGGACAGGGGGGCGAAAAACTGTTTTTT
cdr3_aa: CASTPPGQGGEKLFF

clone_size: few
d_call: NA
v_call: TRBV5-4
j_call: TRBJ1-2
cdr3_nt: TGTGCCAGCAGCTTCCCCGGGAGGCGGAACTATGGCTACACCTTC
cdr3_aa: CASSFPGRRNYGYTF

clone_size: few
d_call: TRBD1
v_call: TRBV7-9
j_call: TRBJ1-1
cdr3_nt: TGTGCCAGCAGTCATTCGGACAGGTGGAACACTGAAGCTTTCTTT
cdr3_aa: CASSHSDRWNTEAFF

clone_size: NA
d_call: NA
v_call: TRBV2
j_call: TRBJ2-7
cdr3_nt: TGTGCCAGCCGCCCCGAGGCGTTTTCCTACGAGCAGTACTTC
cdr3_aa: CASRPEAFSYEQYF

clone_size: once
d_call: NA
v_call: TRBV10-3
j_call: TRBJ1-2
cdr3_nt: TGTGCCATCAGTGAGTCGCGGACCGAAGACTATGGCTACACCTTC
cdr3_aa: CAISESRTEDYGYTF

clone_size: NA
d_call: NA
v_call: TRBV5-8
j_call: TRBJ1-2
cdr3_nt: TGTGCCAGCAGGAGGCAGTACTATGGCTACACCTTC
cdr3_aa: CASRRQYYGYTF

clone_size: NA
d_call: TRBD2
v_call: TRBV5-4
j_call: TRBJ2-5
cdr3_nt: TGTGCCAGCAGCTTGGGGACTAGTTTAGAAGAGACCCAGTACTTC
cdr3_aa: CASSLGTSLEETQYF

clone_size: NA
d_call: TRBD2
v_call: TRBV2
j_call: TRBJ2-7
cdr3_nt: TGTGCCAGCAGTGTGGGTAGCGGGGACGAGCAGTACTTC
cdr3_aa: CASSVGSGDEQYF

clone_size: few
d_call: TRBD1
v_call: TRBV5-1
j_call: TRBJ1-2
cdr3_nt: TGCGCCAGCAGCCCGGGACAGGGTGGAGGGGGCTACACCTTC
cdr3_aa: CASSPGQGGGGYTF

clone_size: NA
d_call: NA
v_call: TRBV18
j_call: TRBJ1-2
cdr3_nt: TGTGCCAGCTCACCAGGGCCGACTGGCGGCTACACCTTC
cdr3_aa: CASSPGPTGGYTF

clone_size: NA
d_call: NA
v_call: TRBV9
j_call: TRBJ2-7
cdr3_nt: TGTGCCAGCAGCGTAGATTGGGGTTACGAGCAGTACTTC
cdr3_aa: CASSVDWGYEQYF

clone_size: NA
d_call: NA
v_call: TRBV7-8
j_call: TRBJ1-1
cdr3_nt: TGTGCCAGCAGGTCTGGTGCAGGAATTTTAGGTGGGAACACTGAAGCTTTCTTT
cdr3_aa: CASRSGAGILGGNTEAFF

clone_size: NA
d_call: NA
v_call: TRBV25-1
j_call: TRBJ2-1
cdr3_nt: TGTGCCAGCAGTGAAAAACCGAGCTCCTACAATGAGCAGTTCTTC
cdr3_aa: CASSEKPSSYNEQFF

clone_size: NA
d_call: NA
v_call: TRBV6-5
j_call: TRBJ2-7
cdr3_nt: TGTGCCAGCAGTTACTCGAACGGGGGCGGATACGAGCAGTACTTC
cdr3_aa: CASSYSNGGGYEQYF

clone_size: few
d_call: TRBD2
v_call: TRBV7-9
j_call: TRBJ2-2
cdr3_nt: TGTGCCAGCAGCTTAAAACTAGCGGGAGTACGGACCGGGGAGCTGTTTTTT
cdr3_aa: CASSLKLAGVRTGELFF

clone_size: NA
d_call: TRBD1
v_call: TRBV9
j_call: TRBJ1-5
cdr3_nt: TGTGCCAGCAGCCCCGGGACAGTTGAATATCAGCCCCAGCATTTT
cdr3_aa: CASSPGTVEYQPQHF

clone_size: NA
d_call: TRBD1
v_call: TRBV5-1
j_call: TRBJ1-6
cdr3_nt: TGCGCCAGCGCGCAGGGGGGAAATTCACCCCTCCACTTT
cdr3_aa: CASAQGGNSPLHF

clone_size: NA
d_call: NA
v_call: TRBV5-1
j_call: TRBJ2-2
cdr3_nt: TGCGCCAGCAGCTCGTCCGGGCGGGGCACCGGGGAGCTGTTTTTT
cdr3_aa: CASSSSGRGTGELFF

clone_size: once
d_call: TRBD1
v_call: TRBV19
j_call: TRBJ1-6
cdr3_nt: TGTGCCAGTACCCCCGACAGGGATTCACCCCTCCACTTT
cdr3_aa: CASTPDRDSPLHF

clone_size: NA
d_call: NA
v_call: TRBV5-1
j_call: TRBJ1-1
cdr3_nt: TGCGCCAGCAGCTTGGCGGGGGGTCGGAGCACTGAAGCTTTCTTT
cdr3_aa: CASSLAGGRSTEAFF

clone_size: NA
d_call: NA
v_call: TRBV12-5
j_call: TRBJ1-2
cdr3_nt: TGTGCTAGTGGTGCCCGGGCCGGCTATGGCTACACCTTC
cdr3_aa: CASGARAGYGYTF

clone_size: few
d_call: NA
v_call: TRBV6-1
j_call: TRBJ1-2
cdr3_nt: TGTGCCAGCACCGACCTCCTTACAGGGTATGGCTACACCTTC
cdr3_aa: CASTDLLTGYGYTF

clone_size: NA
d_call: TRBD1
v_call: TRBV7-2
j_call: TRBJ1-6
cdr3_nt: TGTGCCAGCAGCATACAGGGGATGCACAATTCACCCCTCCACTTT
cdr3_aa: CASSIQGMHNSPLHF

clone_size: NA
d_call: NA
v_call: TRBV4-1
j_call: TRBJ2-7
cdr3_nt: TGCGCCAGCATCGGGGAGGGGGCGAGGGGCTACGAGCAGTACTTC
cdr3_aa: CASIGEGARGYEQYF

clone_size: once
d_call: NA
v_call: TRBV7-3
j_call: TRBJ1-1
cdr3_nt: TGTGCCAGCAGCTTATATTTAGGAACTGAAGCTTTCTTT
cdr3_aa: CASSLYLGTEAFF

clone_size: NA
d_call: TRBD1
v_call: TRBV6-6
j_call: TRBJ2-7
cdr3_nt: TGTGCCAGCACCAAAACAGGGGGATGGGACTACGAGCAGTACTTC
cdr3_aa: CASTKTGGWDYEQYF

clone_size: NA
d_call: NA
v_call: TRBV11-2
j_call: TRBJ1-1
cdr3_nt: TGTGCCAGCAGCTTAGGTTGGAGAGGGGCCGAGGACACTGAAGCTTTCTTT
cdr3_aa: CASSLGWRGAEDTEAFF

clone_size: NA
d_call: NA
v_call: TRBV18
j_call: TRBJ2-7
cdr3_nt: TGTGCCAGCTCACCTCGGCAGGAAAGCTCCTACGAGCAGTACTTC
cdr3_aa: CASSPRQESSYEQYF

clone_size: NA
d_call: TRBD2
v_call: TRBV9
j_call: TRBJ2-1
cdr3_nt: TGTGCCAGCAGCGTAGAGGGACTAGCGGGAGTGGGTATCTACAATGAGCAGTTCTTC
cdr3_aa: CASSVEGLAGVGIYNEQFF

clone_size: NA
d_call: TRBD1
v_call: TRBV5-6
j_call: TRBJ2-1
cdr3_nt: TGTGCCAGCAGCTTGGAGGTGGGGACAGGGGGCGTTTTTGGGCAGTTCTTC
cdr3_aa: CASSLEVGTGGVFGQFF

clone_size: once
d_call: TRBD1
v_call: TRBV18
j_call: TRBJ1-1
cdr3_nt: TGTGCCAGCTCACCTGAGGACAGGGTGCGGAACACTGAAGCTTTCTTT
cdr3_aa: CASSPEDRVRNTEAFF

clone_size: NA
d_call: NA
v_call: TRBV25-1
j_call: TRBJ2-5
cdr3_nt: TGTGCCAGCAGTGAATCGGGGGTATTACAGACCCAGTACTTC
cdr3_aa: CASSESGVLQTQYF

clone_size: few
d_call: TRBD1
v_call: TRBV5-1
j_call: TRBJ1-6
cdr3_nt: TGCGCCAGCAGCTTGGGTTGGACAGGGAATTCACCCCTCCACTTT
cdr3_aa: CASSLGWTGNSPLHF

clone_size: few
d_call: NA
v_call: TRBV27
j_call: TRBJ2-1
cdr3_nt: TGTGCCAGCAGTTTAGGGACGGGGAACTACAATGAGCAGTTCTTC
cdr3_aa: CASSLGTGNYNEQFF

clone_size: NA
d_call: NA
v_call: TRBV19
j_call: TRBJ2-3
cdr3_nt: TGTGCCAGTAGTATAGTCATGCGCACAGATACGCAGTATTTT
cdr3_aa: CASSIVMRTDTQYF

clone_size: NA
d_call: TRBD1
v_call: TRBV5-1
j_call: TRBJ2-3
cdr3_nt: TGCGCCAGCAGCAGTGGACAGGTGAACACAGATACGCAGTATTTT
cdr3_aa: CASSSGQVNTDTQYF

clone_size: NA
d_call: NA
v_call: TRBV20-1
j_call: TRBJ2-1
cdr3_nt: TGCAGTGCTTTGCCCGGGACCCGCCAGTTCTTC
cdr3_aa: CSALPGTRQFF

clone_size: NA
d_call: NA
v_call: TRBV6-1
j_call: TRBJ2-3
cdr3_nt: TGTGCCGCCCCCTCGAGGTATGGCACAGATACGCAGTATTTT
cdr3_aa: CAAPSRYGTDTQYF

clone_size: NA
d_call: NA
v_call: TRBV29-1
j_call: TRBJ1-4
cdr3_nt: TGCAGCGCCGAAACAGTTTCCATGGAAAAACTGTTTTTT
cdr3_aa: CSAETVSMEKLFF

clone_size: NA
d_call: NA
v_call: TRBV27
j_call: TRBJ2-7
cdr3_nt: TGTGCCAGCAGTGAAAGGAGGAGCTCCTACGAGCAGTACTTC
cdr3_aa: CASSERRSSYEQYF

clone_size: NA
d_call: NA
v_call: TRBV5-1
j_call: TRBJ2-5
cdr3_nt: TGCGCCAGCAGCACGAACCTACAAGAGACCCAGTACTTC
cdr3_aa: CASSTNLQETQYF

clone_size: NA
d_call: NA
v_call: TRBV20-1
j_call: TRBJ1-1
cdr3_nt: TGCAGTGCCCGCAAGTCGGCGGAAGCTTTCTTT
cdr3_aa: CSARKSAEAFF

clone_size: NA
d_call: NA
v_call: TRBV5-4
j_call: TRBJ1-4
cdr3_nt: TGTGCCAGCAGCGTAATATCGGGTGAAAAACTGTTTTTT
cdr3_aa: CASSVISGEKLFF

clone_size: NA
d_call: TRBD1
v_call: TRBV4-1
j_call: TRBJ2-7
cdr3_nt: TGCGCCAGCAGCCAAGAGACAGGGGTCCACGAGCAGTACTTC
cdr3_aa: CASSQETGVHEQYF

clone_size: NA
d_call: NA
v_call: TRBV28
j_call: TRBJ1-6
cdr3_nt: TGTGCCAGCAGCCAAAGACAACCTAATTCACCCCTCCACTTT
cdr3_aa: CASSQRQPNSPLHF

clone_size: NA
d_call: NA
v_call: TRBV5-1
j_call: TRBJ2-5
cdr3_nt: TGCGCCAGCAGCCTGGGCTCCTTAGAAGGGGAGACCCAGTACTTC
cdr3_aa: CASSLGSLEGETQYF

clone_size: once
d_call: TRBD1
v_call: TRBV5-1
j_call: TRBJ2-2
cdr3_nt: TGCGCCAGCAGCTTGGTGAGAGTGGACAGGGGGCGCCGAAACACCGGGGAGCTGTTTTTT
cdr3_aa: CASSLVRVDRGRRNTGELFF

clone_size: NA
d_call: TRBD1
v_call: TRBV19
j_call: TRBJ2-7
cdr3_nt: TGTGCCAGTAGCAGGAGTGGACAGGGAGACTACGAGCAGTACTTC
cdr3_aa: CASSRSGQGDYEQYF